A single sample is the source of the 15 T cell receptor beta chains below, sequenced in a study of spatial heterogeneity in lung cancer. MiXCR, run by TCRdb on the 5' RACE reads, gives a single entry per CDR3 protein. The sample yields under 45,000 distinct CDR3 sequences, approximately 8% seen once. Sample time point: blood at routine non-recurrence follow-up after resection. The sequencing here drew on PBMCs, taken at follow-up. These receptors were obtained from a male donor with early-stage non-small cell lung cancer.

This clonotype was counted many times. The chain employs TRBV5-1 and TRBJ2-2, with unresolved D. Germline assignment: CDR1 SGHRS and CDR2 YFSETQ. Trimming cost V 0 bases and J 4 bases, with 4 bases left between them. The CDR3 covers 13 residues. The chain's CDR3 is CASSLEATGELFF. CDR3 DNA sequence: TGCGCCAGCAGCTTGGAGGCCACCGGGGAGCTGTTTTTT.

This clonotype was found many times. The CDR3: CSARDRHQVYEQYF. The DNA for the CDR3 is TGCAGTGCTAGAGATAGGCATCAAGTCTACGAGCAGTACTTC. The V gene is TRBV20-1, the J gene TRBJ2-7; D not certain. The CDR3 is made up of 14 amino acids. Germline CDR1 and CDR2: DFQATT and SNEGSKA (reference sequence). Trimming shortened V by 0 bases and J by 3 bases, and 12 bases separated the two germline ends.

This clonotype was picked up many times. This chain joins TRBV5-4 and TRBJ2-5; D may be TRBD1 (6 bases). The CDR3 is 15 residues long. The germline V gene encodes CDR1 SGHNT and CDR2 YYREEE (reference sequence). V gave up 1 base and J gave up 1 base, with 11 bases separating them. DNA of the CDR3: TGTGCCAGCAGCTTGTTGGTGGACAGCCAAGAGACCCAGTACTTC. This codes for CASSLLVDSQETQYF.

This clonotype was seen ten or more times. The chain joins TRBV2 to TRBJ2-3, with D perhaps matching TRBD1 (5 bases). The CDR3 consists of 12 residues. The V and J ends lost 6 bases and 5 bases respectively, with 9 bases between them. Germline loops: CDR1 SNHLY, CDR2 FYNNEI. CDR3 amino acids: CASRPTGDTQYF. In DNA form, the CDR3 reads TGTGCCAGCAGACCTACAGGAGATACGCAGTATTTT.

This clonotype occurred many times. V gene TRBV30 combines with J gene TRBJ2-5; D is uncertain. This CDR3 spans 12 amino acids. V gave up 2 bases and J gave up 7 bases, with 11 bases separating them. The germline gives CDR1 GTSNPN, CDR2 SVGIG (reference sequence). CDR3 nucleotide sequence: TGTGCCTGGAGTTATTCCCCTGGGACCCAGTACTTC. Its translation: CAWSYSPGTQYF.

The chain couples TRBV12-3 or TRBV12-4 to TRBJ1-1, with 8 bases matching TRBD1. The CDR3 spans 15 residues. With 5 bases clipped from V and 4 bases from J, the junction kept 9 bases outside the gene matches. The chain's CDR3 is CASSPQGQEITEAFF. The CDR3, as DNA: TGTGCCAGCAGTCCCCAGGGACAGGAAATCACTGAAGCTTTCTTT.

In this sample, this clonotype turned up many times. The V call is TRBV6-6, the J call TRBJ2-2, with D tentatively TRBD1 (6 bases). CDR3 length: 16 amino acids. Per the germline V gene, CDR1 is MNHNY and CDR2 is SVGAGI (reference sequence). V shed 0 bases and J shed 1 base, with 9 bases lying between them. The CDR3 nucleotides read TGTGCCAGCAGTTACTCGGACAGTATGAACACCGGGGAGCTGTTTTTT. Protein product: CASSYSDSMNTGELFF.

This clonotype was observed a few times. The V call is TRBV3-1, the J call TRBJ2-3; D gene ambiguous. Germline CDR1 LGHDT, CDR2 YNNKEL (reference sequence). This CDR3 region has 14 residues. Trimming left V 0 bases short and J 13 bases short, with 17 bases between. CDR3 sequence: CASSQEGGYSPKYF. In DNA form, the CDR3 reads TGTGCCAGCAGCCAAGAGGGCGGCTACTCCCCTAAGTATTTT.

In this sample, this clonotype turned up many times. The CDR3 nucleotides are TGCGCCAGCAGTGAGTCGGCCAGGGAGGGAGATACGCAGTATTTT. It codes for CASSESAREGDTQYF. This chain links TRBV10-1 with TRBJ2-3, with 7 bases aligning to TRBD2. The ends lost 0 bases at V and 5 bases at J; junction bases unmatched: 5. There are 15 residues in the CDR3. Germline V gives CDR1 WNHNN, CDR2 SYGVQD (reference sequence).

This clonotype was seen ten or more times. V gene TRBV10-1 combines with J gene TRBJ2-2; 9 bases line up with TRBD2. CDR3 length: 17 residues. CDR1 WNHNN and CDR2 SYGVQD come from the germline V gene (reference sequence). J was trimmed by 4 bases and V by 2 bases; bases with no gene match: 8. The CDR3 region is CASSELAGPGGTGELFF. In DNA, the CDR3 is TGCGCCAGCAGTGAGCTAGCGGGGCCGGGGGGCACCGGGGAGCTGTTTTTT.

This clonotype has only a few counts. This sequence joins TRBV12-3 or TRBV12-4 and TRBJ2-2, with D possibly matching TRBD1 (5 bases). Deletions cut 5 bases from V and 6 bases from J, with 7 bases between. The CDR3 is 12 residues long. This CDR3 reads CASSIRAGELFF. The CDR3 nucleotides read TGTGCCAGCAGTATCAGGGCCGGGGAGCTGTTTTTT.

This clonotype has at least ten counts. The chain recombines TRBV12-3 or TRBV12-4 with TRBJ1-6; possible D gene TRBD1, 6 bases. This CDR3 has 16 residues. Trimming removed 5 bases at V and 1 base at J, with 12 bases between. The CDR3 DNA follows: TGTGCCAGCAGTGTCTCCGGACAGTCCTATAATTCACCCCTCCACTTT. It encodes CASSVSGQSYNSPLHF.

In its sample, this clonotype was seen many times. The chain carries TRBV5-1 and TRBJ1-1; TRBD1 aligns across 11 bases. Germline CDR1 is SGHRS and CDR2 is YFSETQ. V trimming: 0 bases; J trimming: 3 bases; junction bases outside the gene matches: 7. The length of the CDR3 is 17 residues. The CDR3: CASSLGPQGQGDTEAFF. The CDR3, as DNA: TGCGCCAGCAGCTTGGGCCCCCAGGGACAGGGGGACACTGAAGCTTTCTTT.

This clonotype was recorded many times. Germline is not matched at one junction end, which may reflect a read error. The DNA of the CDR3 is TGTGCCAGCAGTCTATCTATGGGGGGCCCTTATGGCTACACCTTC. Protein sequence: CASSLSMGGPYGYTF. The chain links TRBV27 to TRBJ1-2; weak D call: TRBD1 (6 bases). This CDR3 has 15 amino acids. CDR1 and CDR2 from the germline V gene are MNHEY and SMNVEV (reference sequence).

This chain connects TRBV29-1 to TRBJ2-1; D remains unclear. Trimming cost V 0 bases and J 2 bases, with 5 bases left between them. CDR3 length: 13 residues. The germline CDR1 and CDR2 sequences are SQVTM and ANQGSEA. In DNA, the CDR3 is TGCAGCGTTGAAGACGGTACCTACAATGAGCAGTTCTTC. It yields the protein CSVEDGTYNEQFF.